This TCR beta chain was identified in a study of tumor-infiltrating lymphocytes in oesophageal squamous cell carcinoma. This clonotype was found a few times. Per germline, CDR1 SGHDT and CDR2 YYEEEE. Trimming at V came to 1 base and at J to 3 bases, leaving 5 bases not matched to a gene. The CDR3 sequence is 15 residues long. TCRdb itself ran the PCR reads through MiXCR, one entry per CDR3 protein. The data contain approximately 19,000 distinct CDR3 sequences, about two fifths of them singletons. The sequencing input was normal esophageal tissue next to the tumor. The TCR comes from a male donor with esophageal squamous cell carcinoma. V is TRBV5-6 and J is TRBJ2-3; 7 nucleotides align to TRBD2. DNA for the CDR3: TGTGCCAGCAGCTTGATGCTTAGCGGGACAGATACGCAGTATTTT. Amino acids: CASSLMLSGTDTQYF.